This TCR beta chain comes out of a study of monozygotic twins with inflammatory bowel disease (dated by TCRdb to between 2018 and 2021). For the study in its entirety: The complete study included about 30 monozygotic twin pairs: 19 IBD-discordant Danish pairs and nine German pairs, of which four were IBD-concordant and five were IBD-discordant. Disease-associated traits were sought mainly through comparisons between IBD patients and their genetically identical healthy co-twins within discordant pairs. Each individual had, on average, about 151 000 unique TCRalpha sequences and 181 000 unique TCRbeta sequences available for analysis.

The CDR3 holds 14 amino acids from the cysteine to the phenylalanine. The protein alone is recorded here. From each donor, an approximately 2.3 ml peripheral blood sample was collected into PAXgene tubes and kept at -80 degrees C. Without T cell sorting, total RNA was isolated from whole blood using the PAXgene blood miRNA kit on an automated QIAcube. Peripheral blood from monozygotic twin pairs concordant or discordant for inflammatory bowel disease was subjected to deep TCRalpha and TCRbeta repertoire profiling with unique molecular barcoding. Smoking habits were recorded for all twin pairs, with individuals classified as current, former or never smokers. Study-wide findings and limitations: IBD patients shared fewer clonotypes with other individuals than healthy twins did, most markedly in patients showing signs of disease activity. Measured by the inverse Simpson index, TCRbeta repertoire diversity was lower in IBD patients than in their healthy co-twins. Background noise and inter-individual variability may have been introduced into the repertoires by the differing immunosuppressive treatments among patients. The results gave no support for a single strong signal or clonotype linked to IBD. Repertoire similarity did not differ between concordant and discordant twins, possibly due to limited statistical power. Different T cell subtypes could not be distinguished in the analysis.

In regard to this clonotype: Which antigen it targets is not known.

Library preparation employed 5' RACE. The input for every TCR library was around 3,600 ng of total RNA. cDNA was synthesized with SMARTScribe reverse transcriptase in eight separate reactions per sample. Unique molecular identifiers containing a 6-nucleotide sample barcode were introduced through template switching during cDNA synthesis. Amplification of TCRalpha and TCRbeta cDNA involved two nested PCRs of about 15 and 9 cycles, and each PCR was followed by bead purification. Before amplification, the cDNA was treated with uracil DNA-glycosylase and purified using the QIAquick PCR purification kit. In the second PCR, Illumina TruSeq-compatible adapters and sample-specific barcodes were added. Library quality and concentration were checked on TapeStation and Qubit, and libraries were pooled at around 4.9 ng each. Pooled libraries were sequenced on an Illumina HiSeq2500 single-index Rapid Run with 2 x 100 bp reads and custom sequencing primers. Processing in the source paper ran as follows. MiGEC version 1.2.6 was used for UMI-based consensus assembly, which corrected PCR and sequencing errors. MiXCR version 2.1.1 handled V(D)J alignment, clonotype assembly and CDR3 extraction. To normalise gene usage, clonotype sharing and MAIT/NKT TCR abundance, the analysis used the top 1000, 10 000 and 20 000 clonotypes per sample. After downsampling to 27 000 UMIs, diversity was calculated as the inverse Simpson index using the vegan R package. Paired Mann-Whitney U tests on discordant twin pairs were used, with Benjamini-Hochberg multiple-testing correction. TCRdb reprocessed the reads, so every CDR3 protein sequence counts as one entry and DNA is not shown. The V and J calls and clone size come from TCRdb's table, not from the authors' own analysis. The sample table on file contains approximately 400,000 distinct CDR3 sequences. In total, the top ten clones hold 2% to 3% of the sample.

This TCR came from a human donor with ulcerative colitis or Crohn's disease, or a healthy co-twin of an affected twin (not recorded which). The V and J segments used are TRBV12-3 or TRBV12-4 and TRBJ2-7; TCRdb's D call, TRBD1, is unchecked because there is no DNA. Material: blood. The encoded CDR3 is CASNTLGATGEQYF.